Listed below are T cell receptor beta chains from one sample, sequenced in a study of T cells in Graves' hyperthyroidism and ophthalmopathy. TCRdb re-derived calls from the multiplex PCR reads in MiXCR, one entry per CDR3 protein. This table holds fewer than 650,000 distinct CDR3 sequences, about 45% found once. Sequencing was done on a sample of peripheral blood or thyroid tissue (not recorded which). These receptors were collected from an adult woman with Graves' disease, either hyperthyroidism or ophthalmopathy (not recorded which). CDR3s include the opening cysteine and the closing phenylalanine or tryptophan. The D gene is left open where the match is weak. Clone size, where shown, is once, few, many, or a class for clones that have expanded.

TRBJ2-7 TRBV20-1 many . 13 CSARDRRGGEQYF TGCAGTGCTAGAGATCGGCGGGGCGGCGAGCAGTACTTC
TRBJ2-2 TRBV7-9 . TRBD1 16 CASSLAKDRGTGELFF TGTGCCAGCAGCTTAGCCAAGGACAGGGGCACCGGGGAGCTGTTTTTT
TRBJ2-7 TRBV5-4 . TRBD2 15 CASSLGAGENRVQYF TGTGCCAGCAGCTTGGGAGCGGGAGAAAATCGAGTGCAGTACTTC
TRBJ2-7 TRBV10-3 . TRBD1 12 CATWGQGYEQYF TGTGCCACTTGGGGACAGGGCTACGAGCAGTACTTC
TRBJ1-1 TRBV7-2 . . 14 CASSSRQPGTEAFF TGTGCCAGCAGCTCTCGACAGCCCGGCACCGAAGCTTTCTTT
TRBJ1-1 TRBV15 many TRBD1 13 CATRQGSITEAFF TGTGCCACCCGACAGGGGTCAATCACTGAAGCTTTCTTT
TRBJ1-1 TRBV19 many . 15 CASSARRLMNTEAFF TGTGCCAGTAGTGCCCGCCGTCTAATGAACACTGAAGCTTTCTTT
TRBJ2-7 TRBV6-5 . TRBD2 18 CASSSHGGSGRGSYEQYF TGTGCCAGCAGTTCCCACGGGGGGAGTGGGCGCGGCTCTTACGAGCAGTACTTC
TRBJ1-2 TRBV10-3 . . 13 CAIGLAGNNGYTF TGTGCCATCGGACTAGCGGGAAACAATGGCTACACCTTC
TRBJ2-2 TRBV7-2 many . 15 CASSRMVADTGELFF TGTGCCAGCAGTCGCATGGTTGCAGACACCGGGGAGCTGTTTTTT
TRBJ1-4 TRBV20-1 many . 11 CSTTRGGKLFF TGCAGTACCACCCGGGGGGGAAAACTGTTTTTT
TRBJ2-7 TRBV2 many . 15 CASSHGVTNFYEQYF TGTGCCAGCAGTCACGGCGTAACAAACTTTTACGAGCAGTACTTC
TRBJ1-5 TRBV6-1 many TRBD1 13 CATTGASNQPQHF TGTGCCACCACAGGGGCAAGCAATCAGCCCCAGCATTTT
TRBJ1-5 TRBV25-1 . . 17 CASSEGCLSGKAQPQHF TGTGCCAGCAGTGAAGGTTGTTTATCAGGGAAGGCTCAGCCCCAGCATTTT
TRBJ2-5 TRBV15 . . 14 CATSKGESRETQYF TGTGCCACCAGCAAAGGCGAGAGTCGAGAGACCCAGTACTTC
TRBJ1-6 TRBV13 . . 13 CASSFNRDSPLHF TGTGCCAGCAGCTTTAATAGGGATTCACCCCTCCACTTT
TRBJ2-5 TRBV25-1 . . 13 CACSAVRAGTQYF TGTGCCTGCAGTGCTGTTCGGGCGGGGACCCAGTACTTC
TRBJ2-6 TRBV28 . . 16 CASSFLLSSGANVLTF TGTGCCAGCAGTTTCCTTCTAAGCTCTGGGGCCAACGTCCTGACTTTC
TRBJ1-1 TRBV7-6 many . 15 CASSLRAGRDTEAFF TGTGCCAGCAGCTTACGGGCGGGAAGGGACACTGAAGCTTTCTTT
TRBJ2-7 TRBV6-5 . TRBD1 12 CASSRTGAEQYF TGTGCCAGCAGCCGAACAGGGGCCGAGCAGTACTTC
TRBJ1-5 TRBV2 . . 12 CASKSTDQPQHF TGTGCCAGCAAATCCACGGATCAGCCCCAGCATTTT
TRBJ1-1 TRBV4-1 many TRBD1 15 CASSQEQGLRTEAFF TGCGCCAGCAGCCAAGAACAGGGGCTTAGGACTGAAGCTTTCTTT
TRBJ1-1 TRBV15 . . 19 CATSRRWGSTQGMNTEAFF TGTGCCACCAGCAGACGTTGGGGATCTACTCAGGGGATGAACACTGAAGCCTTCTTT
TRBJ2-5 TRBV7-2 . . 16 CASSYVGGREGETQYF TGTGCCAGCAGCTACGTGGGAGGAAGGGAAGGAGAGACCCAGTACTTC
TRBJ2-5 TRBV24-1 many . 12 CATGVTEETQYF TGTGCCACCGGGGTGACAGAGGAGACCCAGTACTTC
TRBJ2-7 TRBV7-9 . . 14 CTSRQGRGSYEQYF TGTACCAGCAGACAGGGGAGGGGGTCCTACGAGCAGTACTTC
TRBJ1-5 TRBV24-1 many . 12 CATSDLNQPQHF TGTGCCACCAGTGATTTAAATCAGCCCCAGCATTTT
TRBJ2-7 TRBV2 . TRBD2 15 CASSLNSGYSYEQYF TGTGCCAGCAGTTTAAATAGCGGGTACTCCTACGAGCAGTACTTC
TRBJ2-2 TRBV7-8 . TRBD2 16 CASSRTGLANTGELFF TGTGCCAGCAGCCGAACTGGACTAGCGAACACCGGGGAGCTGTTTTTT
TRBJ2-5 TRBV24-1 . . 14 CARMTAGAGETQYF TGTGCCAGAATGACAGCAGGGGCTGGGGAGACCCAGTACTTC
TRBJ1-3 TRBV7-8 few TRBD1 15 CASSLTGASGNTIYF TGTGCCAGCAGCTTAACAGGGGCCTCTGGAAACACCATATATTTT
TRBJ1-3 TRBV14 . . 15 CASRYDSNSGNTIYF TGTGCCAGCAGATACGACAGTAACTCTGGAAACACCATATATTTT
TRBJ1-1 TRBV20-1 . . 15 CSARDRVGRNIEAFF TGCAGTGCTAGAGATCGAGTGGGGAGAAACATAGAAGCTTTCTTT